A single sample gave rise to the 11 T cell receptor beta chains below, sequenced in a study of blood T cell repertoires in COVID-19. Produced via immunoSEQ multiplex PCR; TCRdb's table is partial and in-frame only. The top ten hold 4.1% of the sample, which has around 250,000 clones, about 81% seen once. Material: PBMCs or T cells enriched from blood (not recorded which). The source is a man aged 25-45 years with acute COVID-19.

In DNA form, the CDR3 reads TGCAGCGCCAAGGACAGGGGCCTCCACAATGAGCAGTTCTTC. Translation: CSAKDRGLHNEQFF. V usage is TRBV29-1 and J usage is TRBJ2-1; 9 nucleotides agree with TRBD1. The CDR3 loop spans 14 amino acids. The V and J ends lost 7 bases and 5 bases, in that order; junction bases with no gene match: 9. Germline V lookup: CDR1 SQVTM, CDR2 ANQGSEA.

The DNA of the CDR3 is TGCGCCAGAGGGGCGGGAGGGCCTGCAGATACGCAGTATTTT. Its protein is CARGAGGPADTQYF. The chain carries TRBV10-1 and TRBJ2-3; 9 bases fit TRBD2. Trimming took 9 bases from V and 4 from J; bases not matched to a gene: 8. The length of the CDR3 is 14 residues. Germline V lookup: CDR1 WNHNN, CDR2 SYGVQD (reference sequence).

The J gene is TRBJ1-1, the V gene TRBV7-9; perhaps TRBD1 as D (5 bases). The CDR3 length is 13 residues. The V and J ends lost 2 bases and 11 bases respectively, with 15 bases between them. Per germline, CDR1 SEHNR and CDR2 FQNEAQ (reference sequence). CDR3 in DNA: TGTGCCAGCAGCTTACCCCGTGGGGGGGAGGCTTTCTTT. Translated: CASSLPRGGEAFF.

The chain recombines TRBV29-1 with TRBJ1-4, with D possibly matching TRBD1 (6 bases). The V gene's germline CDR1 is SQVTM and CDR2 ANQGSEA. Trimming cost V 6 bases and J 4 bases, with 12 bases left between them. The CDR3 covers 13 residues. In DNA, the CDR3 is TGCAGCGTAGGCAGGGGTTTTAATGAAAAACTGTTTTTT. The encoded protein is CSVGRGFNEKLFF.

This clone was counted once. The chain combines TRBV6-2 or TRBV6-3 with TRBJ2-5; tentatively, D is TRBD2 (6 bases). V was pared by 4 bases and J by 7 bases, with 16 bases between. Germline CDR1 MNHEY, CDR2 SVGEGT. CDR3 size: 14 residues. The CDR3 is CASSSVSGAGTQYF. In nucleotides, the CDR3 is TGTGCCAGCAGTTCGGTTAGCGGCGCAGGGACCCAGTACTTC.

The genes are TRBV4-2 and TRBJ2-5; TRBD2 matches at 11 bases. J gave up 2 bases and V 2 bases, and 10 bases lay outside the gene matches. Germline-derived CDR1 and CDR2 are LGHNA and YNFKEQ. The CDR3 covers 18 residues. CDR3 nucleotides: TGTGCCAGCAGCCAAAACCCTAGCGGGGGGTTCATACAAGAGACCCAGTACTTC. This gives the protein CASSQNPSGGFIQETQYF.

This chain joins TRBV6-5 and TRBJ1-2; D remains unclear. Trimming cost V 6 bases and J 7 bases, with 12 bases left between them. Germline V lookup: CDR1 MNHEY, CDR2 SVGAGI. The CDR3 is made up of 12 amino acids. The CDR3 coding sequence is TGTGCCAGCAGACCCTTTGTCGGTGGCTACACCTTC. Translated, it gives CASRPFVGGYTF.

V and J are TRBV6-2 or TRBV6-3 and TRBJ1-1; 7 bases fit TRBD1. V trimming: 8 bases; J trimming: 5 bases; junction bases outside the gene matches: 11. In germline, CDR1 is MNHEY, CDR2 SVGEGT. The CDR3 contains 14 residues. CDR3 loop: CASSYYRGGTEAFF. The CDR3 bases are TGTGCCAGCTCTTACTACAGGGGCGGGACTGAAGCTTTCTTT.

This chain uses TRBV7-9 with TRBJ1-4; 8 bases fit TRBD1. The CDR3 runs 15 residues. The ends lost 8 bases at V and 6 bases at J; junction bases unmatched: 11. Germline V gene sequence: CDR1 SEHNR, CDR2 FQNEAQ (reference sequence). The CDR3 loop reads CASELTGTGDEKLFF. In DNA, the CDR3 is TGTGCCAGCGAACTGACAGGGACAGGAGATGAAAAACTGTTTTTT.

The V gene is TRBV5-5, the J gene TRBJ1-3; 12 bases agree with TRBD1. Germline V gene sequence: CDR1 SGHKS, CDR2 YYEKEE (reference sequence). The CDR3 loop spans 16 amino acids. Trimming at V came to 4 bases and at J to 1 base, leaving 3 bases not matched to a gene. The CDR3 DNA is TGTGCCAGCAGCCTGGGACAGGGGGCGTCTGGAAACACCATATATTTT. Protein product: CASSLGQGASGNTIYF. Based on the CDR3 plus reference TRBV5-5 and TRBJ1-3, the full variable domain is DAGVTQSPTHLIKTRGQQVTLRCSPISGHKSVSWYQQVLGQGPQFIFQYYEKEERGRGNFPDRFSARQFPNYSSELNVNALLLGDSALYLCASSLGQGASGNTIYFGEGSWLTVV.

The chain has TRBV19 and TRBJ1-1, with TRBD1 as a possible D gene (5 bases). CDR1 LNHDA and CDR2 SQIVND come from the germline V gene (reference sequence). V was trimmed by 6 bases and J by 2 bases, leaving 13 bases between them. The CDR3 covers 14 residues. DNA of the CDR3: TGTGCCAGTAGACCAGGGAACCGAAACACTGAAGCTTTCTTT. As protein: CASRPGNRNTEAFF.